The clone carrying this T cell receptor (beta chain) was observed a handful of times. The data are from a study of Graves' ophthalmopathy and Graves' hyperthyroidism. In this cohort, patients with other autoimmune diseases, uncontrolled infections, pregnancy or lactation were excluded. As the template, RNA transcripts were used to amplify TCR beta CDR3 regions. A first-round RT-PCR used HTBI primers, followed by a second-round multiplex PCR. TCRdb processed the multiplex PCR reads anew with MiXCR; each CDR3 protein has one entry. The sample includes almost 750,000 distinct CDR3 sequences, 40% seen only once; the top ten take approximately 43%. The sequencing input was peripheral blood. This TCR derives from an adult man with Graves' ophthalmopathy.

The CDR3 reads CASSPSSGSIKETQYF. As DNA, the CDR3 is TGTGCCAGCAGCCCCTCCTCCGGGTCGATAAAAGAGACCCAGTACTTC. This chain uses TRBV7-2 with TRBJ2-5; D uncertain. The germline V gene has CDR1 SGHTA and CDR2 FQGNSA. Trimming stripped 5 bases from V and 3 bases from J, with 19 bases between. The CDR3 sequence is 16 residues long.